Each of the 9 T cell receptor beta chains below was sequenced from the same sample in a study of memory CD4+ T cells and cytomegalovirus serostatus. Single viable CD3+CD4+CD8-CD45RO+ cells were sorted as the memory CD4+ T cells. The table came from immunoSEQ multiplex PCR; TCRdb's copy has only in-frame clones and leaves some out. The profile shows around 45,000 clones, roughly 80% of them singletons. Specimen: memory CD4+ T cells from blood. The receptor set was obtained from an adult in good health and CMV-seropositive.

CDR3 loop: CASSLASGTGAPDTQYF. CDR3 in DNA: TGTGCCAGCAGCTTAGCGTCGGGGACAGGGGCTCCAGATACGCAGTATTTT. The chain is built from TRBV7-2 and TRBJ2-3; 10 bases agree with TRBD1. V lost 0 bases and J lost 4; bases outside the gene matches: 7. This CDR3 contains 17 residues. CDR1 SGHTA and CDR2 FQGNSA come from the germline V gene.

This chain links TRBV18 with TRBJ2-7; 7 bases agree with TRBD1. V lost 1 base and J lost 1; bases outside the gene matches: 7. The CDR3 covers 16 residues. Germline V gene data show CDR1 as KGHSH and CDR2 as LQKENI. CDR3 protein: CASSPHGQEVSYEQYF. The CDR3 coding sequence is TGTGCCAGCTCACCACATGGACAGGAGGTTTCCTACGAGCAGTACTTC.

This rearrangement joins TRBV19 to TRBJ2-7; D ambiguous. This CDR3 has 16 residues. V was shortened by 5 bases and J by 1 base, with 18 bases between the two germline ends. Germline lookup yields CDR1 LNHDA and CDR2 SQIVND (reference sequence). The CDR3 loop reads CASSPPWRSDSYEQYF. In nucleotides, the CDR3 is TGTGCCAGTAGTCCGCCCTGGCGCTCCGATTCCTACGAGCAGTACTTC.

V is TRBV28 and J is TRBJ2-3, with 15 positions matching TRBD2. V shed 3 bases, J shed 2 bases, and the junction held 6 bases outside the gene matches. The CDR3 has 18 amino acids. Germline V gives CDR1 MDHEN, CDR2 SYDVKM. In DNA form, the CDR3 reads TGTGCCAGCAGTTTCTCCCGGACTAGCGGGGGGGTCACAGATACGCAGTATTTT. It encodes CASSFSRTSGGVTDTQYF.

V usage is TRBV9 and J usage is TRBJ1-6; no reliable D call. Germline values: CDR1 SGDLS, CDR2 YYNGEE. The CDR3 has 12 amino acids. Trimming stripped 0 bases from V and 12 bases from J, with 7 bases between. The CDR3 protein is CASSVDRGPLHF. CDR3 DNA: TGTGCCAGCAGCGTAGACCGGGGACCCCTCCACTTT.

This clone was seen at least ten times. The V call is TRBV7-9, the J call TRBJ2-5; no reliable D call. The V gene's germline CDR1 is SEHNR and CDR2 FQNEAQ (reference sequence). Trimming stripped 5 bases from V and 5 bases from J, with 15 bases between. The CDR3 covers 14 residues. The CDR3 sequence: CASSVTVLPETQYF. CDR3 sequence (DNA): TGTGCCAGCAGCGTAACAGTACTTCCCGAGACCCAGTACTTC.

Here the CDR3 DNA reads TGTGCCAGCAGTTTTAGCGGGGGGTATAATTCACCCCTCCACTTT. Amino acids: CASSFSGGYNSPLHF. The rearrangement joins TRBV28 to TRBJ1-6; TRBD1 might be the D (5 bases). The germline CDR1 and CDR2 sequences are MDHEN and SYDVKM. CDR3 length: 15 residues. With 3 bases removed from V and 4 bases from J, the gap between germline ends came to 10 bases. The whole variable domain, filled in from reference TRBV28 and TRBJ1-6, reads DVKVTQSSRYLVKRTGEKVFLECVQDMDHENMFWYRQDPGLGLRLIYFSYDVKMKEKGDIPEGYSVSREKKERFSLILESASTNQTSMYLCASSFSGGYNSPLHFGNGTRLTVT.

This sequence joins TRBV4-3 and TRBJ2-6; weak D call: TRBD2 (6 bases). Trimming shortened V by 0 bases and J by 3 bases, and 12 bases separated the two germline ends. The CDR3 totals 17 residues. The V gene's germline CDR1 is LGHNA and CDR2 YSLEER. CDR3 nucleotide sequence: TGCGCCAGCAGCCAAGAACCATGGAGGGGTGGGGCCAACGTCCTGACTTTC. Translation gives CASSQEPWRGGANVLTF.

The count of this clone is one. The chain uses TRBV6-6 and TRBJ2-7; perhaps TRBD1 as D (5 bases). This CDR3 is 13 amino acids long. Germline lookup yields CDR1 MNHNY and CDR2 SVGAGI (reference sequence). Trimming cost V 6 bases and J 2 bases, with 11 bases left between them. The CDR3, as DNA: TGTGCCAGCAGAAACAGGAAGACCTACGAGCAGTACTTC. As protein: CASRNRKTYEQYF.